The 10 T cell receptor beta chains listed next were all sequenced from one sample in a study of a mutant IDH1 vaccine in newly diagnosed glioma. This sample's time point: week 11, during vaccination. Doses comprised 300 ug of mutant IDH1 20-mer peptide each, plus topical imiquimod. Their recognized antigens are unknown. Method: immunoSEQ multiplex PCR; TCRdb's copy keeps in-frame clones and lacks some. The table shows some 120,000 clones, with around three quarters occurring only once. The sequenced sample was PBMCs, obtained from a glioma patient whose treatment included an IDH1 peptide vaccine. Receptors originate from a man in his forties or fifties with glioma.

The chain uses TRBV6-1 and TRBJ2-7; 8 nucleotides line up with TRBD1. The CDR3 length is 15 residues. Losses at the gene ends were 4 bases for V and 4 bases for J; bases not matched to a gene: 9. Germline CDR1 MNHNS, CDR2 SASEGT. CDR3 nucleotide sequence: TGTGCCAGCAGTGGCTGGACAGGGATTCGGTACGAGCAGTACTTC. Protein sequence: CASSGWTGIRYEQYF.

This chain links TRBV5-1 with TRBJ1-4; D gene ambiguous. Per germline, CDR1 SGHRS and CDR2 YFSETQ. CDR3 length equals 17 residues. Trimming shortened V by 0 bases and J by 0 bases, and 12 bases separated the two germline ends. CDR3 sequence: CASSLGVSVATNEKLFF. The CDR3 DNA is TGCGCCAGCAGCTTGGGGGTCTCCGTAGCAACTAATGAAAAACTGTTTTTT. The whole variable domain, filled in from reference TRBV5-1 and TRBJ1-4, reads KAGVTQTPRYLIKTRGQQVTLSCSPISGHRSVSWYQQTPGQGLQFLFEYFSETQRNKGNFPGRFSGRQFSNSRSEMNVSTLELGDSALYLCASSLGVSVATNEKLFFGSGTQLSVL.

In this sample, this clone turned up a few times. The chain uses TRBV19 and TRBJ1-5; 7 nucleotides agree with TRBD1. The junction had 4 bases not matched to a gene; V was cut back by 8 bases and J by 0 bases. CDR1 LNHDA and CDR2 SQIVND come from the germline V gene (reference sequence). The CDR3 runs 14 residues. CDR3 in amino acids: CASSQGNSNQPQHF. The DNA for the CDR3 is TGTGCCAGTTCACAGGGGAATAGCAATCAGCCCCAGCATTTT. The whole variable domain, remainder taken from reference TRBV19 and TRBJ1-5, is DGGITQSPKYLFRKEGQNVTLSCEQNLNHDAMYWYRQDPGQGLRLIYYSQIVNDFQKGDIAEGYSVSREKKESFPLTVTSAQKNPTAFYLCASSQGNSNQPQHFGDGTRLSIL.

About this clone: Because the CDR3's place on the DNA is in doubt, the DNA is left out and the CDR3 is given as listed by TCRdb. This rearrangement joins TRBV1 to TRBJ2-1; the table gives TRBD2 as D, unverified against the DNA. TRBV1 represents a pseudogene. From its first to its last residue, the CDR3 has 16 amino acids. This chain's CDR3 is CTSSPVAGGIGHEQFF.

The chain combines TRBV25-1 with TRBJ2-2; D ambiguous. Germline CDR1 reads MGHDK; CDR2 reads SYGVNS. The CDR3 totals 13 residues. V shed 1 base and J shed 7 bases, with 7 bases lying between them. This chain's CDR3 is CASSESWNGELFF. Written as DNA, the CDR3 is TGTGCCAGCAGTGAATCCTGGAACGGGGAGCTGTTTTTT.

The CDR3 is CATSRDRGLGHETQYF. The CDR3, as DNA: TGTGCCACCAGCAGAGATAGGGGACTAGGACACGAGACCCAGTACTTC. The chain links TRBV15 to TRBJ2-5; 8 bases are a match to TRBD2. This CDR3 is built from 16 residues. With V trimmed by 0 bases and J by 5 bases, 8 bases remained unmatched. Germline V gives CDR1 LNHNV, CDR2 YYDKDF (reference sequence). Combining the CDR3 with reference TRBV15 and TRBJ2-5 gives the whole variable domain DAMVIQNPRYQVTQFGKPVTLSCSQTLNHNVMYWYQQKSSQAPKLLFHYYDKDFNNEADTPDNFQSRRPNTSFCFLDIRSPGLGDTAMYLCATSRDRGLGHETQYFGPGTRLLVL.

The chain couples TRBV4-1 to TRBJ1-6, with 7 nucleotides matching TRBD1. Germline trimming cut 4 bases from V and 1 base from J; bases unmatched to any gene: 16. The germline CDR1 and CDR2 sequences are MGHRA and YSYEKL. The CDR3 loop spans 20 amino acids. For the CDR3, the DNA is TGCGCCAGCAGCCTTTCCGGCCCTGGGACAGCCCGTTCCTATAATTCACCCCTCCACTTT. It encodes CASSLSGPGTARSYNSPLHF.

The chain couples TRBV4-3 to TRBJ2-7; D perhaps matches TRBD1 (6 bases). CDR1 and CDR2 (germline): LGHNA, YSLEER. With 4 bases removed from V and 3 bases from J, the gap between germline ends came to 13 bases. The CDR3 is made up of 14 amino acids. The CDR3 DNA reads TGCGCCAGCAGCCCTGGACAGCGAGGCTACGAGCAGTACTTC. It specifies CASSPGQRGYEQYF.

The sample holds a few counts of this clone. The chain carries TRBV19 and TRBJ2-1; 14 nucleotides agree with TRBD2. The CDR3 loop spans 14 amino acids. Germline loops: CDR1 LNHDA, CDR2 SQIVND (reference sequence). After removal of 4 bases from V and 7 bases from J, the junction contained 0 bases not matched to a gene. This chain's CDR3 is CASSRLAGGNEQFF. CDR3 bases: TGTGCCAGTAGTAGACTAGCGGGAGGGAATGAGCAGTTCTTC. Full variable domain (missing parts from reference TRBV19 and TRBJ2-1): DGGITQSPKYLFRKEGQNVTLSCEQNLNHDAMYWYRQDPGQGLRLIYYSQIVNDFQKGDIAEGYSVSREKKESFPLTVTSAQKNPTAFYLCASSRLAGGNEQFFGPGTRLTVL.

This clone has a single count. This rearrangement joins TRBV9 to TRBJ2-7; 7 bases are shared with TRBD1. Per the germline V gene, CDR1 is SGDLS and CDR2 is YYNGEE. The ends lost 4 bases at V and 5 bases at J; junction bases unmatched: 12. The CDR3 has 15 residues. DNA of the CDR3: TGTGCCAGCAGCAGTTTGGACAGGATTATGCACGAGCAGTACTTC. It encodes CASSSLDRIMHEQYF.